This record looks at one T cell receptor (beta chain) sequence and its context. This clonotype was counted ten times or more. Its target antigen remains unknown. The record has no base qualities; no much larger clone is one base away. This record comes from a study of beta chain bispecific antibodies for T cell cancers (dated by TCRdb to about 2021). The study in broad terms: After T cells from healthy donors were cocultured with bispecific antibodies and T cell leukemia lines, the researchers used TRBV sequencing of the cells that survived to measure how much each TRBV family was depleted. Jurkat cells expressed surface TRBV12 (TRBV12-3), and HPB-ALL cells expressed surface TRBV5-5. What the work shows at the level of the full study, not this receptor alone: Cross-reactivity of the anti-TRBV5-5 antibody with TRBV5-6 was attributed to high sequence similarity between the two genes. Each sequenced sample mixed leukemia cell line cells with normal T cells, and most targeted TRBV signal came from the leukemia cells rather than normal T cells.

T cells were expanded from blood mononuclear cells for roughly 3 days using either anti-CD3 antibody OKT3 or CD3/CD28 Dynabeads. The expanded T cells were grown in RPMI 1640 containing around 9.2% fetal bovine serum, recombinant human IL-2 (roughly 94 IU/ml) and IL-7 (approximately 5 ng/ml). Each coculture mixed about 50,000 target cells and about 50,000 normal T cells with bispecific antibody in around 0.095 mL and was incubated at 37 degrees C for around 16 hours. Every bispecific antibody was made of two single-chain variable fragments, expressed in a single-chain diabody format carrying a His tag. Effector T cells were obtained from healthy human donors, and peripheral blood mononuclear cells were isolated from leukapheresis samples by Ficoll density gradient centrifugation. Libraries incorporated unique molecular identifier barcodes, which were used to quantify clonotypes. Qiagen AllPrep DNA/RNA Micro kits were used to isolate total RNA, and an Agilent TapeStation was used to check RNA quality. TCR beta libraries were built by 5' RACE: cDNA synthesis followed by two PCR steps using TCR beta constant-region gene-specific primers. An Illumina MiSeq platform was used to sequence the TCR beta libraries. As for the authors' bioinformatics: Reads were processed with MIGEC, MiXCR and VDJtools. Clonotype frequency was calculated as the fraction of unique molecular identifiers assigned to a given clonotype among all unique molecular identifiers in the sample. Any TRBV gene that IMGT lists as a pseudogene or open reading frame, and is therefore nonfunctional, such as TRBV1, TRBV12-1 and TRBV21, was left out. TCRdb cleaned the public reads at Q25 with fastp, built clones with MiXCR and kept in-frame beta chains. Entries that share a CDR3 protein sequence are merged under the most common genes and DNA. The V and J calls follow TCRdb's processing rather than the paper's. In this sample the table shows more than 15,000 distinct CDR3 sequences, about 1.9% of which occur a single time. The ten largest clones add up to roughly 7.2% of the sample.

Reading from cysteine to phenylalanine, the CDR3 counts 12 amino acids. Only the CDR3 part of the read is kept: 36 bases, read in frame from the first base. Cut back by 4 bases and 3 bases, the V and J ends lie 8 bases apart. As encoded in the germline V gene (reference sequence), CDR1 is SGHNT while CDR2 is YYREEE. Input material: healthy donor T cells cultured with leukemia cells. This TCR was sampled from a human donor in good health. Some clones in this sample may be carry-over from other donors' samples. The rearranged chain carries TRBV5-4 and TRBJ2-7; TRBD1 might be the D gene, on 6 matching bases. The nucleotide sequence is TGTGCCAGCAGCATGGACAGCTACGAGCAGTACTTC. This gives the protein CASSMDSYEQYF.